A selection of T cell receptor beta chains follows, all from one sample in a study of identical twins. TCRdb recomputed calls from the 5' RACE reads with MiXCR, one row per CDR3 protein. The repertoire holds about 390,000 distinct CDR3 sequences, with around 9% as singletons. Sample: naive T cells sorted from blood. These receptors came from a woman aged 45-60 years in good health. The CDR3 runs from the conserved cysteine through the conserved F or W. Part of the rows lack a size; the others show once, few, many or a class for expanded clones.

CDR3,size,V
CSASRHRSYNEQFF,few,TRBV20-1
CASSFRTGQNEQFF,few,TRBV12-3/TRBV12-4
CSAQTSGRGTGELFF,NA,TRBV20-1
CASSHRTGNGANEQFF,few,TRBV7-9
CASSFLVSTDTGELFF,NA,TRBV12-3/TRBV12-4
CASSTGRNTGTGELFF,NA,TRBV5-6
CASSLAENLVVSPSYNEQFF,few,TRBV7-2
CASSDRGSFNEQFF,NA,TRBV6-6
CASSFGTRMEQFF,NA,TRBV11-1
CASSFRVDYGYTF,few,TRBV5-1
CASSSETSGKNEQFF,many,TRBV12-3/TRBV12-4
CASSLARLLGNTEAFF,NA,TRBV5-6
CASSVRPVSSGSTNTGELFF,few,TRBV9
CASRRDRTTEAFF,NA,TRBV6-5
CSVEDPGWRGAFF,many,TRBV29-1
CASAPGLADNEQFF,few,TRBV10-1
CASSAGTGNPKGTEAFF,many,TRBV2
CASSLGVGSPDTQYF,NA,TRBV7-2
CASSGRDTGPVPF,NA,TRBV25-1
CAISEGLAETQYF,NA,TRBV10-3
CASSVTRTGLYNEQFF,few,TRBV7-8
CASSARLGTHTEAFF,NA,TRBV7-9
CASSQGGQEAFF,many,TRBV4-2
CATSDAGGNGQPQHF,many,TRBV24-1
CASRLTSNTGELFF,many,TRBV7-9
CASSLEGGSSYEQYF,NA,TRBV7-9
CASSPAQFYGYTF,many,TRBV7-9
CASSLTFSSEQYF,NA,TRBV7-2
CASSSDSPSYNEQFF,many,TRBV12-3/TRBV12-4
CASSLPGKAEAFF,many,TRBV25-1
CASSAGVQPQHF,few,TRBV12-3/TRBV12-4
CASRSGTGAYEQYF,many,TRBV4-1
CASTVAGIDEQFF,NA,TRBV27
CASSQPRANPYGYTF,few,TRBV4-1
CATEDLSGELFF,few,TRBV6-5
CASSLAMDTEAFF,many,TRBV11-2
CASSLEGTYYNEQFF,many,TRBV7-2
CASTPTNTNTQYF,NA,TRBV11-3
CASSGWNTEAFF,many,TRBV5-1
CASRGAATNEKLFF,few,TRBV7-9
CASSWDGYNSPLHF,many,TRBV5-5
CASSLAGGVVFYEQYF,few,TRBV5-4
CASGLEVDTEAFF,few,TRBV12-5
CASSIGLPPKGQFF,NA,TRBV19
CASSYSGRVPDTQYF,few,TRBV6-5
CASSRDSASSYNEQFF,few,TRBV5-6
CASSLTGIYNEQFF,many,TRBV7-8
CASSLIGRSGTLEAFF,NA,TRBV12-3/TRBV12-4
CASSWLTGLADYNEQFF,NA,TRBV6-1
CASSPTSGRRLGTDTQYF,NA,TRBV5-1
CASGDRTSGSLNEQFF,many,TRBV27
CASSLDLAGGPRDNEQFF,NA,TRBV5-4
CASSFPGAKYNEQFF,NA,TRBV5-1
CASMGPTDRDHTF,many,TRBV12-3/TRBV12-4
CSVVGNRHEQYF,many,TRBV29-1
CASSLIEPEAFF,few,TRBV12-3/TRBV12-4
CASSFTLLPGETQYF,few,TRBV5-1
CASSLTNTDTQYF,many,TRBV12-3/TRBV12-4